What follows are 15 T cell receptor beta chains derived from one specimen sequenced in a study of blood T cell repertoires in COVID-19. TCRdb's table, derived via immunoSEQ multiplex PCR, lists solely in-frame clones and lacks some. The sample has about 220,000 clones; about 82% are singletons. Sequencing was done on a sample of peripheral blood. The origin of the receptors is a woman in her seventies with COVID-19, enrolled during active disease.

Written as DNA, the CDR3 is TGTGCCAGCTCACCTCGGGCAGCGGGAGGGCCGGATTTAGAGACCCAGTACTTC. Amino acid sequence: CASSPRAAGGPDLETQYF. V and J are TRBV18 and TRBJ2-5; 10 bases line up with TRBD2. The CDR3 loop spans 18 amino acids. Germline assignment: CDR1 KGHSH and CDR2 LQKENI. V was pared by 3 bases and J by 4 bases, with 14 bases of the junction left unmatched. Full variable domain (rest looked up from reference TRBV18 and TRBJ2-5): NAGVMQNPRHLVRRRGQEARLRCSPMKGHSHVYWYRQLPEEGLKFMVYLQKENIIDESGMPKERFSAEFPKEGPSILRIQQVVRGDSAAYFCASSPRAAGGPDLETQYFGPGTRLLVL.

The chain is built from TRBV19 and TRBJ2-5; D is possibly TRBD2 (5 bases). V dropped 8 bases and J dropped 5 bases, with 15 bases sitting between them. CDR1 is LNHDA and CDR2 is SQIVND in the germline V gene (reference sequence). This CDR3 contains 13 residues. The CDR3 bases are TGTGCCAGTGGAGGCGGTATCCAGGAGACCCAGTACTTC. It encodes CASGGGIQETQYF.

This clone was counted a few times. The V gene is TRBV3-1 (or the pseudogene TRBV3-2), the J gene TRBJ1-5; no reliable D call. Trimming pared 0 bases from V and 6 bases from J, leaving 9 bases between. Per germline, CDR1 LGHDT and CDR2 YNNKEL (reference sequence). The CDR3 totals 14 residues. The CDR3 protein is CASSQDRGFQPQHF. CDR3 coding DNA: TGTGCCAGCAGCCAAGATCGAGGTTTTCAGCCCCAGCATTTT.

This clone occurred a few times. The chain joins TRBV4-1 to TRBJ1-5, with D perhaps TRBD1 (6 bases). CDR1 is MGHRA, CDR2 YSYEKL, per germline. Trimming took off 4 bases at V and 7 bases at J, with 14 bases between the two ends. The CDR3 spans 14 residues. CDR3 in amino acids: CASSPTGLGQPQHF. CDR3 bases: TGCGCCAGCAGCCCAACAGGGCTGGGCCAGCCCCAGCATTTT.

This chain uses TRBV9 with TRBJ2-5; D possibly corresponds to TRBD2 (6 bases). Germline CDR1 reads SGDLS; CDR2 reads YYNGEE. With 4 bases removed from V and 5 bases from J, the gap between germline ends came to 24 bases. This CDR3 has 17 amino acids. CDR3 coding DNA: TGTGCCAGCAGCCCCCGTGGGGGGTTGGGTCGAGACGAGACCCAGTACTTC. It translates to CASSPRGGLGRDETQYF.

This chain connects TRBV12-3 or TRBV12-4 to TRBJ2-7; 8 positions agree with TRBD1. Germline trimming cut 5 bases from V and 9 bases from J; bases unmatched to any gene: 9. CDR3 size: 13 residues. The DNA for the CDR3 is TGTGCCAGCAGTACCGGACAGGGCCACGGGCAGTACTTC. Translation: CASSTGQGHGQYF.

This clone was recorded many times. The rearrangement joins TRBV10-1 to TRBJ2-3; TRBD2 agrees at 10 bases. CDR3 length: 15 residues. Germline CDR1 reads WNHNN; CDR2 reads SYGVQD (reference sequence). With V trimmed by 4 bases and J by 3 bases, 4 bases remained unmatched. Written as DNA, the CDR3 is TGCGCCAGCAGTGCTAGCGGGGGTTGGACAGATACGCAGTATTTT. This sequence encodes CASSASGGWTDTQYF.

The sample holds one count of this clone. DNA for the CDR3: TGCGCCAGCAGCGCAGAAACTAACTATGGCTACACCTTC. The encoded protein is CASSAETNYGYTF. This chain joins TRBV4-3 and TRBJ1-2; D remains unclear. V dropped 5 bases and J dropped 0 bases, with 7 bases sitting between them. CDR3 length: 13 amino acids. Per the germline V gene, CDR1 is LGHNA and CDR2 is YSLEER.

The CDR3 coding sequence is TGTGCCAGCAGCGCACAGGTGGACAATGAGCAGTTCTTC. It yields the protein CASSAQVDNEQFF. The rearrangement uses TRBV9 and TRBJ2-1, with TRBD1 as a possible D gene (5 bases). CDR1 is SGDLS and CDR2 is YYNGEE in the germline V gene. Trimming stripped 3 bases from V and 5 bases from J, with 9 bases between. This CDR3 region has 13 residues.

The CDR3 DNA is TGTGCCAGCAGCTACGGAGGCCGGGGCTACACCTTC. Residues: CASSYGGRGYTF. V usage is TRBV7-2 and J usage is TRBJ1-2; D not certain. Trimming removed 4 bases at V and 8 bases at J, with 11 bases between. Per the germline V gene, CDR1 is SGHTA and CDR2 is FQGNSA. The CDR3 runs to 12 residues. Full variable domain (missing parts from reference TRBV7-2 and TRBJ1-2): GAGVSQSPSNKVTEKGKDVELRCDPISGHTALYWYRQSLGQGLEFLIYFQGNSAPDKSGLPSDRFSAERTGGSVSTLTIQRTQQEDSAVYLCASSYGGRGYTFGSGTRLTVV.

This chain uses TRBV19 with TRBJ1-2; the D is unclear. V lost 5 bases and J lost 4, with 14 bases in between. The CDR3 runs to 14 residues. CDR1 and CDR2 from the germline V gene are LNHDA and SQIVND (reference sequence). CDR3 DNA sequence: TGTGCCAGTAGTTTGAACATAGGCGGCTATGGCTACACCTTC. Protein sequence: CASSLNIGGYGYTF.

The chain has TRBV7-9 and TRBJ1-5; 8 bases align to TRBD1. The CDR3 has 15 residues. J gave up 6 bases and V 3 bases, and 7 bases lay outside the gene matches. From germline, CDR1 is SEHNR and CDR2 FQNEAQ (reference sequence). CDR3 in DNA: TGTGCCAGCAGCTTCGGGACAGGACTAGGTCAGCCCCAGCATTTT. Translating it yields CASSFGTGLGQPQHF.

The chain has TRBV19 and TRBJ1-1; perhaps TRBD1 as D (5 bases). The CDR3 runs 14 residues. The V gene lost 3 bases and the J gene lost 4 bases, with 12 bases spanning the gap. Looked up from germline, CDR1 is LNHDA and CDR2 is SQIVND (reference sequence). The CDR3 is CASSIKGISTEAFF. The CDR3 DNA sequence: TGTGCCAGTAGTATTAAGGGGATTAGCACTGAAGCTTTCTTT.

This chain links TRBV7-2 with TRBJ1-5, with 7 bases identical to TRBD1. Per the germline V gene, CDR1 is SGHTA and CDR2 is FQGNSA. J lost 6 bases, V lost 5 bases, and 4 bases had no gene match. The CDR3 totals 13 residues. The CDR3 region is CASSPDRRQPQHF. The CDR3 region has the DNA TGTGCCAGCAGCCCGGACAGGCGTCAGCCCCAGCATTTT. The complete variable domain, with remaining parts taken from reference TRBV7-2 and TRBJ1-5, reads GAGVSQSPSNKVTEKGKDVELRCDPISGHTALYWYRQSLGQGLEFLIYFQGNSAPDKSGLPSDRFSAERTGGSVSTLTIQRTQQEDSAVYLCASSPDRRQPQHFGDGTRLSIL.

The chain couples TRBV9 to TRBJ1-1, with D maybe TRBD1 (6 bases). The V end lost 4 bases, the J end lost 11 bases, and 18 bases lay between the germline ends. The CDR3 has 13 residues. Germline CDR1 is SGDLS and CDR2 is YYNGEE. Here the CDR3 reads CASSPQGTRAAFF. In DNA, the CDR3 is TGTGCCAGCAGCCCCCAGGGGACCAGAGCGGCTTTCTTT.